The 11 T cell receptor beta chains below come from one sample, sequenced in a study of OX40 agonist ivuxolimab in advanced cancers. Generated by immunoSEQ multiplex PCR, the TCRdb table keeps only in-frame clones and is missing some. The sample includes about 22,000 clones, 84% of them seen just once. Sequenced material: CD4+ or CD8+ T cells sorted from blood, taken in a trial of the OX40 agonist ivuxolimab. The receptors here all came from an adult with an advanced solid tumor such as melanoma, head and neck, liver or kidney cancer.

The chain is built from TRBV29-1 and TRBJ1-1; D unresolved. The CDR3 runs to 12 residues. Trimming left V 5 bases short and J 1 base short, with 8 bases between. The germline CDR1 and CDR2 sequences are SQVTM and ANQGSEA. CDR3 nucleotide sequence: TGCAGCGTTATAGGACCGAACACTGAAGCTTTCTTT. Translating it yields CSVIGPNTEAFF. Variable domain in full (rest from reference TRBV29-1 and TRBJ1-1): SAVISQKPSRDICQRGTSLTIQCQVDSQVTMMFWYRQQPGQSLTLIATANQGSEATYESGFVIDKFPISRPNLTFSTLTVSNMSPEDSSIYLCSVIGPNTEAFFGQGTRLTVV.

The chain has TRBV27 and TRBJ2-5, with D unclear. Trimming took off 5 bases at V and 5 bases at J, with 21 bases between the two ends. The CDR3 consists of 16 residues. Germline-derived CDR1 and CDR2 are MNHEY and SMNVEV (reference sequence). The chain's CDR3 is CASSPPGPLAGETQYF. Here the CDR3 DNA reads TGTGCCAGCAGTCCCCCCGGACCCCTGGCTGGGGAGACCCAGTACTTC.

Concerning this clone: Within the sample, other DNA sequences also encode this same CDR3. The chain uses TRBV2 and TRBJ2-2; D uncertain. The germline V gene encodes CDR1 SNHLY and CDR2 FYNNEI. Trimming pared 6 bases from V and 2 bases from J, leaving 7 bases between. CDR3 length equals 13 residues. CDR3 DNA sequence: TGTGCCAGCAGCGATAAAAACACCGGGGAGCTGTTTTTT. It codes for CASSDKNTGELFF.

V gene TRBV2 combines with J gene TRBJ1-2; no clear D. The CDR3 consists of 12 residues. Looked up from germline, CDR1 is SNHLY and CDR2 is FYNNEI. V was pared by 3 bases and J by 8 bases, with 10 bases between. CDR3 sequence reads: CASSDIQRGYTF. CDR3 coding DNA: TGTGCCAGCAGTGACATTCAGAGGGGCTACACCTTC.

The chain couples TRBV5-8 to TRBJ2-5; 7 bases align to TRBD1. This CDR3 is 14 amino acids long. The V and J ends lost 5 bases and 5 bases, in that order; junction bases with no gene match: 9. Germline V CDR1 and CDR2: SGHTS, YDEGEE. The CDR3 DNA follows: TGTGCCAGCAGGGTCGGGACAGTAGGGGAGACCCAGTACTTC. Translating it yields CASRVGTVGETQYF. The variable domain in full, with the rest retrieved from reference TRBV5-8 and TRBJ2-5, is EAGVTQSPTHLIKTRGQQATLRCSPISGHTSVYWYQQALGLGLQFLLWYDEGEERNRGNFPPRFSGRQFPNYSSELNVNALELEDSALYLCASRVGTVGETQYFGPGTRLLVL.

V gene TRBV27 combines with J gene TRBJ2-3, with TRBD2 matching over 9 bases. Unmatched junction bases numbered 4, after V lost 5 bases and J lost 4 bases. The CDR3 runs to 14 residues. Looked up from germline, CDR1 is MNHEY and CDR2 is SMNVEV (reference sequence). The CDR3 region has the DNA TGTGCCAGCAGTATAGCGGGAGACCCAGATACGCAGTATTTT. Translating it yields CASSIAGDPDTQYF.

The chain is built from TRBV6-5 and TRBJ2-1; no reliable D call. V shed 5 bases and J shed 0 bases, with 11 bases lying between them. CDR3 length: 15 residues. In germline, CDR1 is MNHEY, CDR2 SVGAGI. CDR3 protein: CASSPTPSSYNEQFF. CDR3 DNA sequence: TGTGCCAGCAGTCCCACACCGTCCTCCTACAATGAGCAGTTCTTC.

The chain combines TRBV5-6 with TRBJ2-5, with a weak D call TRBD2 (5 bases). V was clipped by 2 bases and J by 4 bases, with 12 bases between them. Germline CDR1 SGHDT, CDR2 YYEEEE. The CDR3 is 14 amino acids. The CDR3 DNA reads as TGTGCCAGCAGCTTAGTGGGAGTCATAGAGACCCAGTACTTC. Translated: CASSLVGVIETQYF.

Here the CDR3 DNA reads TGTGCCAGCAGTTTATATGCAGGAAACTACGAGCAGTACTTC. Translation: CASSLYAGNYEQYF. The chain is built from TRBV27 and TRBJ2-5; D uncertain. Gene TRBJ2-7 matches the end of the DNA better, so the J call may be wrong. The CDR3 totals 14 residues. Germline loops: CDR1 MNHEY, CDR2 SMNVEV (reference sequence).

The rearrangement links TRBV7-2 to TRBJ2-1; no reliable D call. The CDR3 has 15 residues. Germline V gene lookup returns CDR1 SGHTA and CDR2 FQGNSA. Trimming took off 1 base at V and 6 bases at J, with 13 bases between the two ends. CDR3 bases: TGTGCCAGCAGCTTAGGTAGCCCCCCTGGCAATGAGCAGTTCTTC. This encodes CASSLGSPPGNEQFF.

The V gene is TRBV7-9, the J gene TRBJ2-5; the D is unclear. The J call may be faulty, since TRBJ2-7 better matches the DNA end. Germline loops: CDR1 SEHNR, CDR2 FQNEAQ (reference sequence). CDR3 length: 12 amino acids. CDR3 nucleotides: TGTGCCAGCAGCTTCGCGGCCTCCGAGCAGTACTTC. It translates to CASSFAASEQYF.